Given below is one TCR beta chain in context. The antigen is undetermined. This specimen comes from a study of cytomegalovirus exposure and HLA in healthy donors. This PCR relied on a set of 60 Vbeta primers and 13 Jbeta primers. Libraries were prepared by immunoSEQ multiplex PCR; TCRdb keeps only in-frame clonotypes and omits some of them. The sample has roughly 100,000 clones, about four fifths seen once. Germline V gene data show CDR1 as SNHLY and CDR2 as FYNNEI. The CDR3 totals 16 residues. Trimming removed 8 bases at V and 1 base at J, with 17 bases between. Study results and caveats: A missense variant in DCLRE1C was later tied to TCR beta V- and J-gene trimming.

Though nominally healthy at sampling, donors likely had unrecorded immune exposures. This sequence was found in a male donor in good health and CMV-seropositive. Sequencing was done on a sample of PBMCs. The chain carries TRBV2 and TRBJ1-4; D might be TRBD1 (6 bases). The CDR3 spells CASGNRVGVTNEKLFF. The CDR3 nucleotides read TGTGCCAGCGGAAACAGGGTCGGGGTAACTAATGAAAAACTGTTTTTT.